A selection of T cell receptor beta chains follows, all from one sample in a study of cytomegalovirus exposure and HLA in healthy donors. Sequencing was performed with immunoSEQ multiplex PCR; in TCRdb, only in-frame clones are kept and a portion is missing. The sample lists fewer than 85,000 clones, about three quarters occurring once. The sample was PBMCs. The receptors originated from a woman aged 40-49 years in good health and CMV-seropositive. CDR3s leave out the opening cysteine and the closing phenylalanine or tryptophan. The D gene is left open where the match is weak. A row's size may be missing; if present it is once, few, many or a size class.

V gene: TRBV29-1
J gene: TRBJ2-1
clone size: few
D gene: TRBD2
CDR3 protein: SVEPSSGGANEQF

V gene: TRBV5-6
J gene: TRBJ2-7
clone size: few
D gene: TRBD1
CDR3 protein: ASSFRQGIYEQY

V gene: TRBV29-1
J gene: TRBJ2-5
clone size: -
D gene: TRBD1
CDR3 protein: SAFRDRGQETQY

V gene: TRBV28
J gene: TRBJ1-5
clone size: -
D gene: TRBD1
CDR3 protein: ASTLTGGPGQPQH

V gene: TRBV6-1
J gene: TRBJ1-2
clone size: -
D gene: TRBD1
CDR3 protein: ATRQGNNYGYT

V gene: TRBV30
J gene: TRBJ2-7
clone size: -
D gene: TRBD2
CDR3 protein: AWKLLAGSPSSYEQY

V gene: TRBV5-1
J gene: TRBJ2-3
clone size: -
D gene: TRBD1
CDR3 protein: ASSLGQDPDTQY

V gene: TRBV4-2
J gene: TRBJ1-6
clone size: -
D gene: -
CDR3 protein: ASSQEQQGRSPLH

V gene: TRBV10-3
J gene: TRBJ2-5
clone size: many
D gene: -
CDR3 protein: AISTGPVSRETQY

V gene: TRBV6-4
J gene: TRBJ2-3
clone size: -
D gene: -
CDR3 protein: ASSDSGSQGTQY

V gene: TRBV28
J gene: TRBJ2-7
clone size: few
D gene: -
CDR3 protein: ASSFEQNYEQY

V gene: TRBV19
J gene: TRBJ2-1
clone size: -
D gene: TRBD2
CDR3 protein: ASSIWEGLKREQF

V gene: TRBV4-1
J gene: TRBJ2-1
clone size: -
D gene: TRBD1
CDR3 protein: ASRSTGTGDREQF

V gene: TRBV6-1
J gene: TRBJ2-3
clone size: -
D gene: -
CDR3 protein: ASSETPDTQY

V gene: TRBV4-2
J gene: TRBJ2-7
clone size: -
D gene: -
CDR3 protein: ASSQDQEQY

V gene: TRBV28
J gene: TRBJ2-7
clone size: -
D gene: -
CDR3 protein: ASSLPHVTDRGD

V gene: TRBV6-5
J gene: TRBJ2-7
clone size: -
D gene: TRBD2
CDR3 protein: ASSLTSGETYEQY

V gene: TRBV11-2
J gene: TRBJ2-2
clone size: -
D gene: -
CDR3 protein: ASTPLPANTGELF

V gene: TRBV6-1
J gene: TRBJ1-2
clone size: -
D gene: -
CDR3 protein: ASSAWLAGGYT

V gene: TRBV6-6
J gene: TRBJ2-7
clone size: -
D gene: -
CDR3 protein: ASSYTPSYEQY

V gene: TRBV6-6
J gene: TRBJ2-5
clone size: few
D gene: TRBD1
CDR3 protein: ASSIQGTGETQY

V gene: TRBV19
J gene: TRBJ1-6
clone size: few
D gene: -
CDR3 protein: ASSSGRSPLH

V gene: TRBV7-8
J gene: TRBJ2-7
clone size: -
D gene: TRBD2
CDR3 protein: ASSLALISGTEGYEQY